The clone carrying this T cell receptor (beta chain) appeared a few times. Germline CDR1 and CDR2: MNHEY and SMNVEV (reference sequence). This CDR3 region has 15 residues. V was pared by 7 bases and J by 7 bases, with 8 bases of the junction left unmatched. This record belongs to a study of shared clonotypes between healthy human individuals. Here immunoSEQ multiplex PCR was the method, and the copy in TCRdb shows in-frame clones only, minus some. The data show over 1.4 million clones, roughly 95% seen once. The sample was naive CD4+ T cells sorted from blood. The subset was: CD45RA+ positively selected. This receptor was identified in a man under 40 in good health. The chain is built from TRBV27 and TRBJ2-1; 12 nucleotides match TRBD2. The CDR3 DNA reads TGTGCCAGCAAGACTCTAGCGGGAGGGCCTAATGAGCAGTTCTTC. Translating gives CASKTLAGGPNEQFF.